A single sample is the source of the 15 T cell receptor beta chains below, sequenced in a study of breast tumors, draining lymph nodes, adjacent tissues. Axillary draining lymph nodes of breast cancer patients supplied the node samples. TCRdb redid the calling of the multiplex PCR reads with MiXCR, one entry per CDR3 protein. This sample has approximately 150,000 distinct CDR3 sequences, with less than 35% found just once. What was sequenced was axillary lymph node tissue. The receptors come from a female donor with breast cancer. Some clones in this sample may be carry-over from other donors' samples.

This clonotype was counted at least ten times. CDR3 protein: CASRGTNEKLFF. CDR3 DNA sequence: TGTGCCAGCAGGGGCACCAATGAAAAACTGTTTTTT. The rearrangement joins TRBV6-2 or TRBV6-3 to TRBJ1-4; D unresolved. V was trimmed by 6 bases and J by 5 bases, leaving 7 bases between them. The CDR3 sequence is 12 residues long. CDR1 MNHEY and CDR2 SVGEGT come from the germline V gene.

This clonotype was detected ten times or more. The chain combines TRBV12-3 or TRBV12-4 with TRBJ1-5; D unresolved. The CDR3 covers 16 residues. V was clipped by 2 bases and J by 7 bases, with 18 bases between them. CDR3 residues: CASSLFVGKGGQPQHF. Written as DNA, the CDR3 is TGTGCCAGCAGTTTATTTGTCGGAAAGGGTGGCCAGCCCCAGCATTTT.

This chain uses TRBV2 with TRBJ1-4; TRBD1 aligns across 7 bases. The CDR3 totals 14 residues. Germline loops: CDR1 SNHLY, CDR2 FYNNEI. V gave up 6 bases and J gave up 8 bases; unmatched junction bases: 9. The CDR3 sequence: CASSHTGVHEKLFF. In nucleotides, the CDR3 is TGTGCCAGCAGCCATACAGGGGTACACGAAAAACTGTTTTTT. Full variable domain (outside the CDR3, taken from reference TRBV2 and TRBJ1-4): EPEVTQTPSHQVTQMGQEVILRCVPISNHLYFYWYRQILGQKVEFLVSFYNNEISEKSEIFDDQFSVERPDGSNFTLKIRSTKLEDSAMYFCASSHTGVHEKLFFGSGTQLSVL.

The sample holds one count of this clonotype. V gene TRBV20-1 combines with J gene TRBJ1-5, with TRBD1 identical over 7 bases. The ends lost 6 bases at V and 12 bases at J; junction bases unmatched: 8. Germline V gives CDR1 DFQATT, CDR2 SNEGSKA (reference sequence). The CDR3 extends over 11 amino acids. The CDR3 loop is CSARRDSDQHF. DNA for the CDR3: TGCAGTGCCAGGAGGGACAGCGACCAGCATTTT.

The table lists this clonotype with many counts. The CDR3, as DNA: TGTGCCAGCAGCGGAACGGACAGGGGGAGAGAGACCCAGTACTTC. Protein product: CASSGTDRGRETQYF. The V gene is TRBV7-9, the J gene TRBJ2-5; 10 bases match TRBD1. Germline V lookup: CDR1 SEHNR, CDR2 FQNEAQ (reference sequence). The length of the CDR3 is 15 residues. V lost 5 bases, J lost 4 bases, and 7 bases stayed unmatched.

Details on this clonotype: Being one base from a much bigger clone, this may be a read error. This sequence joins TRBV14 and TRBJ2-6, with a tentative D call TRBD1 (6 bases). The CDR3 has 15 amino acids. Germline CDR1 reads SGHDN; CDR2 reads FVKESK. CDR3 sequence: CASSLVGAGVNVLTF. CDR3 bases: TGTGCCAGCAGCCTGGTGGGGGCTGGGGTCAACGTCCTGACTTTC.

This clonotype was seen many times. The chain uses TRBV7-2 and TRBJ2-1; D possibly matches TRBD1 or TRBD2 (5 bases each). Germline assignment: CDR1 SGHTA and CDR2 FQGNSA. The CDR3 is made up of 12 amino acids. V was clipped by 5 bases and J by 9 bases, with 11 bases between them. CDR3 in amino acids: CASSPGPAEQFF. The CDR3 region has the DNA TGTGCCAGCAGCCCGGGGCCTGCTGAGCAGTTCTTC. Based on the CDR3 plus reference TRBV7-2 and TRBJ2-1, the full variable domain is GAGVSQSPSNKVTEKGKDVELRCDPISGHTALYWYRQSLGQGLEFLIYFQGNSAPDKSGLPSDRFSAERTGGSVSTLTIQRTQQEDSAVYLCASSPGPAEQFFGPGTRLTVL.

V usage is TRBV6-2 or TRBV6-3 and J usage is TRBJ2-1, with a possible D match to TRBD1 (6 bases). The V gene's germline CDR1 is MNHEY and CDR2 SVGEGT. The V end lost 9 bases, the J end lost 6 bases, and 9 bases lay between the germline ends. This CDR3 spans 11 amino acids. Here the CDR3 DNA reads TGTGCCAGTACAGGGCGCAATGAGCAGTTCTTC. It specifies CASTGRNEQFF.

The chain couples TRBV20-1 to TRBJ2-3; either TRBD1 or TRBD2 may supply D (5 bases each). The CDR3 is 12 amino acids. CDR1 is DFQATT and CDR2 is SNEGSKA in the germline V gene (reference sequence). Trimming pared 3 bases from V and 2 bases from J, leaving 6 bases between. The CDR3 spells CSARGTTDTQYF. In DNA form, the CDR3 reads TGCAGTGCTAGGGGGACCACAGATACGCAGTATTTT.

This clonotype was observed many times. The chain carries TRBV6-5 and TRBJ1-6; D is possibly TRBD1 (5 bases). This CDR3 has 16 residues. From germline, CDR1 is MNHEY and CDR2 SVGAGI. Between the trimmed V and J ends, which lost 6 bases and 7 bases, there was a span of 19 bases. The CDR3 loop reads CASSPTPGVGNSPLHF. For the CDR3, the DNA is TGTGCCAGCAGCCCTACACCGGGGGTGGGAAATTCACCCCTCCACTTT.

This clonotype was found many times. J is TRBJ1-2 and V is TRBV6-6; TRBD1 might be the D (6 bases). The V gene lost 5 bases and the J gene lost 8 bases, with 6 bases spanning the gap. This CDR3 comprises 10 residues. CDR1 is MNHNY, CDR2 SVGAGI, per germline (reference sequence). CDR3 DNA: TGTGCCAGCAGTCAGGGGGGCTACACCTTC. Translated: CASSQGGYTF.

In its sample, this clonotype was seen many times. The CDR3 nucleotides are TGTGCCAGCAGCTACAGCGGGGGAGCCACAGATACGCAGTATTTT. Residues: CASSYSGGATDTQYF. This chain connects TRBV11-2 to TRBJ2-3, with 8 nucleotides matching TRBD2. This CDR3 contains 15 residues. Germline CDR1 reads SGHAT; CDR2 reads FQNNGV. Trimming cost V 4 bases and J 2 bases; bases outside gene matches: 5.

Comments on this clonotype: Mismatch with germline at one junction end may stem from a read error. The gene calls are TRBV4-3 and TRBJ1-4; possibly TRBD1 for D (6 bases). This CDR3 is 15 amino acids long. The germline V gene encodes CDR1 LGHNA and CDR2 YSLEER. The CDR3 coding sequence is TGCGCCAGCAGCCAGGGACATACAACTAATGAAGAACTGTTTTTT. The encoded protein is CASSQGHTTNEELFF.

Ten or more counts support this clonotype. The chain employs TRBV19 and TRBJ1-5; 10 nucleotides line up with TRBD1. Germline-derived CDR1 and CDR2 are LNHDA and SQIVND (reference sequence). V lost 6 bases to trimming and J lost 2 bases; unmatched junction nucleotides: 13. The CDR3 extends over 18 amino acids. CDR3: CASSPGTGDVYGNQPQHF. The CDR3 DNA sequence: TGTGCCAGTAGCCCCGGGACAGGGGATGTTTATGGCAATCAGCCCCAGCATTTT.

This clonotype came up many times. The chain carries TRBV7-3 and TRBJ2-3; 9 bases are a match to TRBD2. CDR3 length: 15 amino acids. V lost 4 bases and J lost 5; bases outside the gene matches: 7. The germline V gene has CDR1 SGHTA and CDR2 FQGTGA. CDR3 sequence: CASSYGGGVGDTQYF. In DNA, the CDR3 is TGTGCCAGCAGCTATGGCGGGGGGGTTGGAGATACGCAGTATTTT.